A single sample is the source of the 24 T cell receptor beta chains below, sequenced in a study of Ad26.COV2.S vaccination and SARS-CoV-2 variants. The data were produced by immunoSEQ multiplex PCR, yet TCRdb's version contains in-frame clones alone and is incomplete. The sample shows about 350,000 clones, just over 90% of them seen only once. This sample comprised peripheral blood, obtained after recovery from COVID-19. The receptor source for this set is a human donor who had recovered from COVID-19.

This rearrangement joins TRBV19 to TRBJ2-2; weak D call: TRBD1 (6 bases). Germline loops: CDR1 LNHDA, CDR2 SQIVND (reference sequence). There are 12 residues in the CDR3. Trimming pared 10 bases from V and 4 bases from J, leaving 10 bases between. The chain's CDR3 is CATTQGTGELFF. CDR3 coding DNA: TGTGCCACCACACAGGGCACCGGGGAGCTGTTTTTT.

J is TRBJ1-2 and V is TRBV4-1, with unresolved D. This CDR3 has 15 amino acids. CDR1 and CDR2 (germline): MGHRA, YSYEKL. V lost 3 bases, J lost 6 bases, and 17 bases lay in between. Here the CDR3 DNA reads TGCGCCAGCAGCCAGCCCCCCCCTACTCCCGATGGCTACACCTTC. Protein sequence: CASSQPPPTPDGYTF.

In this sample, this clone turned up once. The gene calls are TRBV11-2 and TRBJ2-3, with 10 nucleotides matching TRBD2. CDR3 length: 17 residues. CDR1 is SGHAT and CDR2 is FQNNGV in the germline V gene. V lost 1 base and J lost 1; bases outside the gene matches: 5. DNA of the CDR3: TGTGCCAGCAGCTTAGCCCTAGCGGGGGCGGGCACAGATACGCAGTATTTT. This translates into CASSLALAGAGTDTQYF.

This chain links TRBV19 with TRBJ1-3; D gene unclear. CDR1 is LNHDA, CDR2 SQIVND, per germline (reference sequence). V dropped 7 bases and J dropped 4 bases, with 11 bases sitting between them. The CDR3 consists of 13 residues. The CDR3 region has the DNA TGTGCCAGTATCGGAATGAAGGGAAACACCATATATTTT. It translates to CASIGMKGNTIYF.

This chain uses TRBV9 with TRBJ1-2; 7 bases are shared with TRBD1. The junction had 5 bases not matched to a gene; V was cut back by 7 bases and J by 8 bases. There are 11 residues in the CDR3. Germline CDR1 and CDR2: SGDLS and YYNGEE. In DNA form, the CDR3 reads TGTGCCAGCTCGACAGGGAAAGGCTACACCTTC. Its translation: CASSTGKGYTF.

The rearrangement joins TRBV2 to TRBJ2-3; 9 nucleotides line up with TRBD1. Per the germline V gene, CDR1 is SNHLY and CDR2 is FYNNEI. J gave up 1 base and V 5 bases, and 4 bases lay outside the gene matches. This CDR3 spans 15 amino acids. This chain's CDR3 is CASSLRDRGTDTQYF. DNA for the CDR3: TGTGCCAGCAGTCTCCGGGACAGGGGCACAGATACGCAGTATTTT.

The chain recombines TRBV6-5 with TRBJ1-1, with TRBD1 matching 7 bases. The V and J ends lost 10 bases and 2 bases, in that order; junction bases with no gene match: 10. CDR1 is MNHEY, CDR2 SVGAGI, per germline. The CDR3 has 14 residues. CDR3 amino acids: CATGNRGPNTEAFF. The CDR3 DNA reads as TGTGCCACAGGGAACAGGGGTCCAAACACTGAAGCTTTCTTT.

This clone was recorded once. V gene TRBV9 combines with J gene TRBJ1-1; no clear D. Germline loops: CDR1 SGDLS, CDR2 YYNGEE. V lost 0 bases to trimming and J lost 5 bases, with 11 bases between them. This CDR3 is built from 14 residues. CDR3 in amino acids: CASSVGPPGTEAFF. In DNA form, the CDR3 reads TGTGCCAGCAGCGTAGGTCCCCCGGGGACTGAAGCTTTCTTT.

The chain has TRBV2 and TRBJ1-6, with 9 positions matching TRBD1. This CDR3 comprises 15 residues. V gave up 6 bases and J gave up 6 bases; unmatched junction bases: 6. Per germline, CDR1 SNHLY and CDR2 FYNNEI. Here the CDR3 reads CASSPRDRANSPLHF. The CDR3 nucleotides are TGTGCCAGCAGCCCCCGGGACAGGGCTAATTCACCCCTCCACTTT.

The J gene is TRBJ1-2, the V gene TRBV4-1; D is unclear. The CDR3 sequence is 16 residues long. Trimming shortened V by 4 bases and J by 4 bases, and 19 bases separated the two germline ends. In germline, CDR1 is MGHRA, CDR2 YSYEKL. CDR3 sequence reads: CASSLETSQALYGYTF. For the CDR3, the DNA is TGCGCCAGCAGCCTCGAGACATCCCAGGCTCTCTATGGCTACACCTTC.

V is TRBV5-1 and J is TRBJ2-7; a possible D gene is TRBD2 (5 bases). The CDR3 extends over 14 amino acids. V lost 3 bases to trimming and J lost 2 bases, with 12 bases between them. CDR1 is SGHRS, CDR2 YFSETQ, per germline. The CDR3 nucleotides are TGCGCCAGCAGCTCCGGGATAGATCCCTACGAGCAGTACTTC. Its translation is CASSSGIDPYEQYF.

CDR3 region: CASSFPDIPNTEAFF. The CDR3 DNA sequence: TGTGCCAGCAGCTTTCCCGACATTCCGAACACTGAAGCTTTCTTT. The V call is TRBV7-8, the J call TRBJ1-1; D ambiguous. Trimming cost V 3 bases and J 1 base, with 12 bases left between them. Per germline, CDR1 SGHVS and CDR2 FQNEAQ. The CDR3 is 15 amino acids.

This chain joins TRBV12-3 or TRBV12-4 and TRBJ1-1; tentative D call: TRBD1 (5 bases). V was pared by 5 bases and J by 13 bases, with 5 bases between. The CDR3 spans 8 residues. The DNA of the CDR3 is TGTGCCAGCAGTGGGGGTTTCTTT. The encoded protein is CASSGGFF.

The rearrangement links TRBV10-3 to TRBJ1-1, with D perhaps TRBD1 (6 bases). The length of the CDR3 is 13 residues. The V gene's germline CDR1 is ENHRY and CDR2 SYGVKD. Trimming pared 7 bases from V and 6 bases from J, leaving 15 bases between. CDR3 amino acids: CAIKITGQAEAFF. The CDR3 DNA reads as TGTGCCATCAAAATCACAGGGCAGGCTGAAGCTTTCTTT.

The chain carries TRBV7-9 and TRBJ2-1; 8 nucleotides line up with TRBD1. The CDR3 is 19 residues long. J gave up 0 bases and V 6 bases, and 16 bases lay outside the gene matches. Germline CDR1 reads SEHNR; CDR2 reads FQNEAQ (reference sequence). The CDR3 coding sequence is TGTGCCAGCAGGAATCCGAGCTTCCTAGGACAGGGCTCCTACAATGAGCAGTTCTTC. It is translated as CASRNPSFLGQGSYNEQFF. Complete variable domain (other parts from reference TRBV7-9 and TRBJ2-1): DTGVSQNPRHKITKRGQNVTFRCDPISEHNRLYWYRQTLGQGPEFLTYFQNEAQLEKSRLLSDRFSAERPKGSFSTLEIQRTEQGDSAMYLCASRNPSFLGQGSYNEQFFGPGTRLTVL.

V and J are TRBV10-3 and TRBJ1-4, with D possibly TRBD1 on 5 matching bases. V lost 10 bases to trimming and J lost 8 bases, with 14 bases between them. This CDR3 has 12 residues. The V gene's germline CDR1 is ENHRY and CDR2 SYGVKD. CDR3 nucleotides: TGTGCCACCCAGGGCGGGCCAGAAAAACTGTTTTTT. This gives the protein CATQGGPEKLFF.

The chain links TRBV5-1 to TRBJ1-2; no definite D call. The CDR3 is 15 amino acids. V lost 4 bases, J lost 3 bases, and 16 bases lay in between. Germline CDR1 is SGHRS and CDR2 is YFSETQ. The CDR3 region is CASSGDTESHYGYTF. In nucleotides, the CDR3 is TGCGCCAGCAGCGGCGACACGGAAAGTCACTATGGCTACACCTTC.

The chain links TRBV19 to TRBJ2-3; D not resolved. Looked up from germline, CDR1 is LNHDA and CDR2 is SQIVND (reference sequence). V was pared by 5 bases and J by 3 bases, with 6 bases between. The CDR3 is 12 residues long. DNA for the CDR3: TGTGCCAGTAGTGTCCGGACAGATACGCAGTATTTT. Protein: CASSVRTDTQYF.

Only a few counts were recorded for this clone. The chain uses TRBV6-5 and TRBJ1-2, with D perhaps matching TRBD1 (5 bases). The CDR3 totals 14 residues. Germline V lookup: CDR1 MNHEY, CDR2 SVGAGI. The germline V and J ends were trimmed by 4 bases and 4 bases, with 13 bases remaining between them. The CDR3 region has the DNA TGTGCCAGCAGTTTCCTCGACAGCGCCTATGGCTACACCTTC. Its translation: CASSFLDSAYGYTF.

The chain uses TRBV5-8 and TRBJ2-3; D tentatively fits TRBD1 or TRBD2 (5 bases each). The germline V gene has CDR1 SGHTS and CDR2 YDEGEE. V lost 3 bases and J 0 bases, leaving 11 bases between the germline ends. This CDR3 region has 15 residues. Here the CDR3 DNA reads TGTGCCAGCAGCTGGCAGGGACGCAGCACAGATACGCAGTATTTT. Protein: CASSWQGRSTDTQYF.

The chain links TRBV12-5 to TRBJ2-1; 12 positions agree with TRBD2. The CDR3 spans 15 residues. J was trimmed by 9 bases and V by 5 bases; bases with no gene match: 8. The germline V gene has CDR1 LGHNT and CDR2 FRNRAP. The CDR3, as DNA: TGTGCTAGTGGTCCCCGACTAGCGGGGGCTATTGAGCAGTTCTTC. This encodes CASGPRLAGAIEQFF.

This rearrangement joins TRBV15 to TRBJ2-1, with D unclear. The CDR3 length is 13 residues. Trimming removed 5 bases at V and 6 bases at J, with 11 bases between. From germline, CDR1 is LNHNV and CDR2 YYDKDF (reference sequence). CDR3 in amino acids: CATSGYLGNEQFF. The CDR3 DNA follows: TGTGCCACCAGCGGCTATCTAGGCAATGAGCAGTTCTTC.

In regard to this clone: Other DNA sequences from this sample encode an identical CDR3 as well. The J gene is TRBJ2-6, the V gene TRBV5-4, with D hard to call. Germline V gene data show CDR1 as SGHNT and CDR2 as YYREEE (reference sequence). V lost 0 bases, J lost 0 bases, and 4 bases lay in between. This CDR3 spans 15 amino acids. CDR3 residues: CASSLGGSGANVLTF. CDR3 nucleotides: TGTGCCAGCAGCTTGGGAGGCTCTGGGGCCAACGTCCTGACTTTC.

This chain links TRBV12-3 or TRBV12-4 with TRBJ1-2; D is possibly TRBD1 (5 bases). The germline V and J ends were trimmed by 2 bases and 3 bases, with 7 bases remaining between them. This CDR3 has 13 residues. The DNA of the CDR3 is TGTGCCAGCAGTTTAAGGGACGACTATGGCTACACCTTC. Its protein is CASSLRDDYGYTF.